This entry concerns a single TCR beta chain. Its antigen has not been determined. Base-call qualities are not available, and no considerably larger clone is one nucleotide away. Each collaborating institution followed its own protocols to collect whole blood in K2EDTA tubes. For TCRbeta analysis, collaborator samples were shipped as frozen whole blood, as isolated PBMCs, or as DNA extracted from either sample type. The data originate from a study of blood T cell repertoires in COVID-19 (dated by TCRdb to about 2020). As for the study more broadly: Samples covering the acute and convalescent phases of COVID-19 were provided by collaborators in the United States, Italy and Spain. The dataset comprised deeply sampled blood TCRbeta repertoires from subjects exposed to, actively infected with, or recovered from COVID-19. The repertoires were released in a freely available public database meant as a resource for research on the immune response to SARS-CoV-2. The samples were drawn from two sources: the first 160 participants of the ongoing ImmuneRACE study, and 950 to 1,500 subjects contributed by 6 global collaborators. Where HLA class I and class II types were available, the types were taken from metadata supplied by the sample provider, not from assay-based typing. The sample metadata nearly always contained a de-identified subject ID, COVID-19 status, age in years and sex. The material from the prospective study consisted of cDNA or gDNA derived from T cells, B-cell-depleted T cells, or PBMCs. Overall results and qualifications from the work: The amount of clinical and demographic metadata varied by source and participant and was provided uncurated.

TCRbeta CDR3 regions were amplified from genomic DNA by means of the immunoSEQ Assay, a bias-controlled multiplex PCR. The authors' pipeline ran thus. Within the assay, amplification of reference gene primers was used to estimate how many nucleated cells each sample contained. To quantify the absolute abundance of each unique TCRbeta CDR3 rearrangement, sequence reads were collapsed and filtered. For each sample, productive Simpson clonality was calculated as the square root of Simpson's diversity index over productive rearrangements. Held by TCRdb, this immuneACCESS table contains in-frame sequences only and omits some clones. Under half of the omission traces to an unresolved V gene where checked; the cause of the rest is unknown. V and J calls and clone size come straight from that table; D and trimming were deduced from the DNA. This sample is represented by more than 85,000 clones; approximately 82% of them were singletons. The ten top clones hold roughly 25% of the sample.

The CDR3, cysteine through phenylalanine, is 14 amino acids long. The CDR3 DNA has 42 bases and is translated from base 1. The V end loses 4 bases and the J end loses 7 bases, and a stretch of 16 bases separates them. From the germline V gene (reference sequence), CDR1 is SEHNR and CDR2 is FQNEAQ. The V and J genes are TRBV7-9 and TRBJ1-2; D gene: possibly TRBD1, on 5 matching bases. This TCR was sampled from a man in his sixties with acute or convalescent COVID-19. The sample was peripheral blood. The nucleotide sequence is given as TGTGCCAGCAGCTCTCGCGGGACGGATGGTGGCTACACCTTC. It translates as CASSSRGTDGGYTF.